This T cell receptor beta chain was captured in a study of T-cell reconstitution after alpha-beta-depleted transplantation in children. Unique molecular identifiers were incorporated when the TCRbeta library was constructed. TCRdb re-derived calls from the PCR reads in MiXCR, one entry per CDR3 protein. The table includes just over 950,000 distinct CDR3 sequences, less than 30% detected once. Whole-study findings and limits: The high TCRbeta diversity at day 60 in some patients came from surviving recipient T cells and thymic progenitors. Fresh T-cell production supplied most of the T-cell counts and diversity seen one year after transplant.

The germline gives CDR1 SQVTM, CDR2 ANQGSEA. The trim removed 0 bases at V and 2 bases at J, leaving 5 bases unmatched. CDR3 size: 16 residues. Note on this clonotype: Antigen: not known.

The chain joins TRBV29-1 to TRBJ2-1, with 9 bases identical to TRBD1. The material sequenced was PBMCs, mostly from graft donor cells, taken 360 days after TCRalphabeta/CD19-depleted stem cell transplant. The receptor was isolated from a boy under two years old who had a stem cell transplant for SCID, so the T cells may come from the graft donor. The DNA of the CDR3 is TGCAGCGTTGAAGATCGGGGGACAGGGACCTACAATGAGCAGTTCTTC. Protein sequence: CSVEDRGTGTYNEQFF.